These 27 T cell receptor beta chains originate from one sample sequenced in a study of blood T cell repertoires in COVID-19. Measured with immunoSEQ multiplex PCR; TCRdb has only the in-frame clones, and not every one. The sample records about 160,000 clones, 70% to 90% being singletons. Specimen: peripheral blood. Receptor source: a man aged 45 to 65 with active or convalescent COVID-19.

The rearrangement uses TRBV11-3 and TRBJ2-1; tentative D call: TRBD2 (5 bases). The germline V gene has CDR1 SGHNT and CDR2 YENEEA. This CDR3 comprises 13 residues. V shed 7 bases and J shed 7 bases, with 14 bases lying between them. CDR3 region: CASIERAWNEQFF. DNA for the CDR3: TGTGCCAGCATTGAGAGGGCCTGGAATGAGCAGTTCTTC.

V gene TRBV3-1 (or the pseudogene TRBV3-2) combines with J gene TRBJ1-2, with D perhaps TRBD1 (5 bases). The length of the CDR3 is 15 residues. Germline CDR1 is LGHDT and CDR2 is YNNKEL (reference sequence). Trimming took 4 bases from V and 0 from J, leaving 12 bases between them. CDR3 DNA: TGTGCCAGCAGCCTGGGACTTCCAGCTAACTATGGCTACACCTTC. Residues: CASSLGLPANYGYTF.

V is TRBV5-4 and J is TRBJ2-3; 14 nucleotides line up with TRBD2. The germline V gene encodes CDR1 SGHNT and CDR2 YYREEE (reference sequence). The V segment lost 1 base and the J segment 0 bases; nucleotides outside the gene matches: 10. The CDR3 sequence is 20 residues long. As DNA, the CDR3 is TGTGCCAGCAGCTTGCCCCGACTAGCGGGGGGGCCGGGGAGCACAGATACGCAGTATTTT. This gives the protein CASSLPRLAGGPGSTDTQYF.

This chain links TRBV11-1 with TRBJ2-7, with D perhaps TRBD1 (6 bases). This CDR3 is 12 amino acids long. V lost 5 bases to trimming and J lost 6 bases, with 11 bases between them. CDR1 and CDR2 from the germline V gene are SGHAT and FQDESV (reference sequence). The chain's CDR3 is CASSLQGREQYF. CDR3 coding DNA: TGTGCCAGCAGCCTACAGGGTCGCGAGCAGTACTTC.

This clone was observed a single time. This chain uses TRBV5-6 with TRBJ2-1, with 14 bases lining up with TRBD2. This CDR3 region has 17 residues. Germline lookup yields CDR1 SGHDT and CDR2 YYEEEE. After removal of 4 bases from V and 3 bases from J, the junction contained 6 bases not matched to a gene. CDR3 protein: CASSQGLAGGYYNEQFF. DNA of the CDR3: TGTGCCAGCAGCCAAGGACTAGCGGGGGGATACTACAATGAGCAGTTCTTC.

The V call is TRBV7-3, the J call TRBJ2-3; 11 nucleotides align to TRBD2. V gave up 3 bases and J gave up 5 bases; unmatched junction bases: 4. Germline-derived CDR1 and CDR2 are SGHTA and FQGTGA. There are 15 residues in the CDR3. The DNA of the CDR3 is TGTGCCAGCAGCTTTAGCGGGGGGGCGGGAGATACGCAGTATTTT. This encodes CASSFSGGAGDTQYF. Supplemented by reference TRBV7-3 and TRBJ2-3, the full variable domain reads GAGVSQTPSNKVTEKGKYVELRCDPISGHTALYWYRQSLGQGPEFLIYFQGTGAADDSGLPNDRFFAVRPEGSVSTLKIQRTERGDSAVYLCASSFSGGAGDTQYFGPGTRLTVL.

J is TRBJ2-5 and V is TRBV10-3, with TRBD2 as a possible D gene (5 bases). CDR3 length: 12 residues. The V end lost 8 bases, the J end lost 5 bases, and 12 bases lay between the germline ends. Per the germline V gene, CDR1 is ENHRY and CDR2 is SYGVKD. CDR3 amino acids: CAIGLAVETQYF. CDR3 bases: TGTGCCATCGGGCTAGCAGTGGAGACCCAGTACTTC.

This chain uses TRBV5-6 with TRBJ2-1; TRBD1 matches 9 bases. CDR3 length: 15 residues. Germline values: CDR1 SGHDT, CDR2 YYEEEE. The junction had 10 bases not matched to a gene; V was cut back by 4 bases and J by 8 bases. CDR3 sequence (DNA): TGTGCCAGCAGCCTGTTCCCGGGACAGGGAGATGAGCAGTTCTTC. Residues: CASSLFPGQGDEQFF. The entire variable domain, with the rest obtained from reference TRBV5-6 and TRBJ2-1, is as follows: DAGVTQSPTHLIKTRGQQVTLRCSPKSGHDTVSWYQQALGQGPQFIFQYYEEEERQRGNFPDRFSGHQFPNYSSELNVNALLLGDSALYLCASSLFPGQGDEQFFGPGTRLTVL.

This chain joins TRBV7-2 and TRBJ2-1; 8 positions match TRBD2. Germline V gives CDR1 SGHTA, CDR2 FQGNSA. J lost 7 bases, V lost 2 bases, and 4 bases had no gene match. The CDR3 spans 14 residues. This CDR3 is CASSLQGGGNEQFF. The CDR3 region has the DNA TGTGCCAGCAGCTTACAAGGCGGGGGGAATGAGCAGTTCTTC.

The rearrangement links TRBV27 to TRBJ1-4; D is ambiguous. Germline V gene lookup returns CDR1 MNHEY and CDR2 SMNVEV (reference sequence). The ends were cut back, 4 bases at V and 0 bases at J, with 6 bases in the middle. The CDR3 is 14 residues long. This CDR3 is CASSSLATNEKLFF. In nucleotides, the CDR3 is TGTGCCAGCAGTTCCCTTGCAACTAATGAAAAACTGTTTTTT.

The V gene is TRBV12-5, the J gene TRBJ2-3; possible D gene TRBD1, 5 bases. The CDR3 runs to 15 residues. V was shortened by 3 bases and J by 1 base, with 11 bases between the two germline ends. Germline lookup yields CDR1 LGHNT and CDR2 FRNRAP. Here the CDR3 reads CASGFGQARTDTQYF. The CDR3 DNA is TGTGCTAGTGGTTTTGGACAAGCACGCACAGATACGCAGTATTTT. The entire variable domain, with the rest obtained from reference TRBV12-5 and TRBJ2-3, is as follows: DARVTQTPRHKVTEMGQEVTMRCQPILGHNTVFWYRQTMMQGLELLAYFRNRAPLDDSGMPKDRFSAEMPDATLATLKIQPSEPRDSAVYFCASGFGQARTDTQYFGPGTRLTVL.

This clone was counted only a few times. V usage is TRBV5-1 and J usage is TRBJ1-1, with 8 bases lining up with TRBD1. This CDR3 comprises 18 residues. CDR1 and CDR2 from the germline V gene are SGHRS and YFSETQ. J lost 2 bases, V lost 2 bases, and 14 bases had no gene match. Here the CDR3 reads CASSFRGQDISKNTEAFF. In DNA, the CDR3 is TGCGCCAGCAGCTTTAGGGGACAGGACATATCTAAAAACACTGAAGCTTTCTTT.

This chain connects TRBV24-1 to TRBJ1-6; TRBD1 aligns across 9 bases. Germline V CDR1 and CDR2: KGHDR, SFDVKD. CDR3 size: 14 residues. Trimming at V came to 3 bases and at J to 10 bases, leaving 3 bases not matched to a gene. CDR3 sequence: CATSDGTGTSPLHF. The CDR3 DNA follows: TGTGCCACCAGTGATGGGACAGGGACGTCACCCCTCCACTTT.

The sample holds a few counts of this clone. The rearrangement links TRBV24-1 to TRBJ2-3; 7 bases are shared with TRBD1. The V and J ends lost 7 bases and 5 bases, in that order; junction bases with no gene match: 11. The CDR3 runs 15 residues. Germline CDR1 and CDR2: KGHDR and SFDVKD. Here the CDR3 reads CATRPRQGVGDTQYF. CDR3 DNA: TGTGCCACCAGGCCAAGACAGGGAGTAGGAGATACGCAGTATTTT.

The gene calls are TRBV27 and TRBJ2-3, with D possibly TRBD2 on 5 matching bases. Germline-derived CDR1 and CDR2 are MNHEY and SMNVEV (reference sequence). The CDR3 totals 14 residues. V shed 6 bases and J shed 2 bases, with 12 bases lying between them. CDR3 DNA sequence: TGTGCCAGCAGCCGGGATGGGGACACAGATACGCAGTATTTT. Its protein product is CASSRDGDTDTQYF.

This clone was seen a single time. The rearrangement joins TRBV7-8 to TRBJ2-3; possible D gene TRBD1, 6 bases. Germline assignment: CDR1 SGHVS and CDR2 FQNEAQ. Trimming stripped 7 bases from V and 2 bases from J, with 19 bases between. This CDR3 spans 16 amino acids. This chain's CDR3 is CASTSPTGKLTDTQYF. In DNA form, the CDR3 reads TGTGCCAGCACTAGCCCCACAGGGAAACTCACAGATACGCAGTATTTT.

CDR3 coding DNA: TGTGCCATCACCGACGGAGGTCAGCCCCAGCATTTT. It yields the protein CAITDGGQPQHF. This rearrangement joins TRBV10-3 to TRBJ1-5; D unresolved. The CDR3 contains 12 residues. V gave up 7 bases and J gave up 6 bases, with 10 bases separating them. Germline V gene data show CDR1 as ENHRY and CDR2 as SYGVKD.

The genes are TRBV24-1 and TRBJ2-3; no firm D call. V was cut by 4 bases and J by 8 bases, with 15 bases left in between. The CDR3 runs 14 residues. CDR1 is KGHDR, CDR2 SFDVKD, per germline. CDR3 bases: TGTGCCACCAGTGACCCCGCATATGCCGGTACGCAGTATTTT. It translates to CATSDPAYAGTQYF.

V is TRBV4-3 and J is TRBJ2-1; TRBD2 matches at 10 bases. V was pared by 0 bases and J by 1 base, with 9 bases of the junction left unmatched. The CDR3 has 19 amino acids. From germline, CDR1 is LGHNA and CDR2 YSLEER. CDR3 in DNA: TGCGCCAGCAGCCAAGAAGGGTTGGCTAGCGGGGGTTCCTACAATGAGCAGTTCTTC. It yields the protein CASSQEGLASGGSYNEQFF.

The genes are TRBV7-3 and TRBJ2-1, with TRBD2 as a possible D gene (6 bases). CDR3 size: 17 residues. V gave up 1 base and J gave up 2 bases, with 15 bases separating them. Germline loops: CDR1 SGHTA, CDR2 FQGTGA. The CDR3 bases are TGTGCCAGCAGCTTAAGCGTGGGGCTAGCGACCTACAATGAGCAGTTCTTC. This sequence encodes CASSLSVGLATYNEQFF. The variable domain in full, completed from reference TRBV7-3 and TRBJ2-1, reads GAGVSQTPSNKVTEKGKYVELRCDPISGHTALYWYRQSLGQGPEFLIYFQGTGAADDSGLPNDRFFAVRPEGSVSTLKIQRTERGDSAVYLCASSLSVGLATYNEQFFGPGTRLTVL.

V gene TRBV19 combines with J gene TRBJ1-2, with D perhaps matching TRBD1 (5 bases). This CDR3 contains 15 residues. Germline lookup yields CDR1 LNHDA and CDR2 SQIVND (reference sequence). Trimming stripped 2 bases from V and 2 bases from J, with 12 bases between. The CDR3 DNA follows: TGTGCCAGTAGTATACGGGGGACGGAGAACTATGGCTACACCTTC. It codes for CASSIRGTENYGYTF. Using reference TRBV19 and TRBJ1-2 for the parts outside the CDR3, the full variable domain is DGGITQSPKYLFRKEGQNVTLSCEQNLNHDAMYWYRQDPGQGLRLIYYSQIVNDFQKGDIAEGYSVSREKKESFPLTVTSAQKNPTAFYLCASSIRGTENYGYTFGSGTRLTVV.

The CDR3 nucleotides read TGTGCTAGTGGTTTGGTATCTAGCCCCGGGGAGCTGTTTTTT. Its protein product is CASGLVSSPGELFF. V and J are TRBV12-5 and TRBJ2-2; a possible D gene is TRBD2 (5 bases). V gave up 0 bases and J gave up 6 bases, with 8 bases separating them. CDR1 is LGHNT and CDR2 is FRNRAP in the germline V gene. CDR3 length: 14 residues.

The CDR3 DNA reads TGTGCCAGCAGGCCTAGCGGGGGGCGAGGAAATCCCTACAATGAGCAGTTCTTC. Amino acids: CASRPSGGRGNPYNEQFF. The chain is built from TRBV3-1 (or the pseudogene TRBV3-2) and TRBJ2-1; 11 bases line up with TRBD2. Trimming removed 6 bases from V and 2 bases from J; junction bases left unmatched: 12. CDR3 length: 18 amino acids. CDR1 and CDR2 from the germline V gene are LGHDT and YNNKEL (reference sequence).

To note about this clone: The sample contains more than one DNA sequence encoding this CDR3. The chain has TRBV6-2 or TRBV6-3 and TRBJ1-5, with D unclear. This CDR3 is built from 12 residues. Deletions cut 2 bases from V and 6 bases from J, with 5 bases between. In germline, CDR1 is MNHEY, CDR2 SVGEGT. The CDR3 protein is CASSYGGQPQHF. CDR3 DNA sequence: TGTGCCAGCAGTTACGGCGGTCAGCCCCAGCATTTT.

The chain is built from TRBV19 and TRBJ1-5; possibly TRBD1 for D (6 bases). CDR1 and CDR2 (germline): LNHDA, SQIVND (reference sequence). V was cut by 5 bases and J by 1 base, with 12 bases left in between. CDR3 size: 15 residues. CDR3 sequence (DNA): TGTGCCAGTAGTCGTCAGGGGCAGAGCAATCAGCCCCAGCATTTT. This sequence encodes CASSRQGQSNQPQHF.

The CDR3 bases are TGCAGCATCTTTTCGGCGGGGTTCACAGATACGCAGTATTTT. Its translation: CSIFSAGFTDTQYF. This sequence joins TRBV29-1 and TRBJ2-3; tentative D call: TRBD2 (6 bases). This CDR3 is built from 14 residues. With 8 bases removed from V and 2 bases from J, the gap between germline ends came to 17 bases. Looked up from germline, CDR1 is SQVTM and CDR2 is ANQGSEA.

The chain employs TRBV14 and TRBJ2-1; D perhaps matches TRBD1 (6 bases). In germline, CDR1 is SGHDN, CDR2 FVKESK. CDR3 length equals 16 residues. V lost 1 base, J lost 8 bases, and 18 bases lay in between. In nucleotides, the CDR3 is TGTGCCAGCAGCCAAGTTACAGGGAGTTTTTTCGATGAGCAGTTCTTC. It is translated as CASSQVTGSFFDEQFF.